Following are 17 T cell receptor beta chains from one sample sequenced in a study of tissue T cells after allogeneic stem cell transplantation. The protocol was immunoSEQ multiplex PCR, while the TCRdb copy is restricted to in-frame clones and leaves out a portion. In the table there are approximately 17,000 clones, roughly two thirds of which are singletons. Source material: spleen. Every receptor here comes from a female BALB/c mouse in good health. Strain haplotype at MHC: H2-d.

Turning to this clone: Genes here carry mouse names. The read finishes 1 residue shy of the CDR3 end, and the germline J gene is used to complete it. This sequence joins TRBV14 and TRBJ2-7, with 7 bases aligning to TRBD1. Germline V lookup: CDR1 SGHDT, CDR2 FRDEAV. This CDR3 contains 12 residues. Trimming took 5 bases from V and 3 from J; bases not matched to a gene: 2. The covered CDR3 bases are TGTGCCAGCAGAAGGGACAGCTATGAACAGTAC. Protein sequence: CASRRDSYEQY. The whole CDR3 is CASRRDSYEQYF.

On this clone: Here the gene names and germline are mouse. The read terminates 1 residue ahead of where the CDR3 ends, so the germline J gene completes it. This chain links TRBV13-2 with TRBJ2-5; D possibly matches TRBD1 or TRBD2 (5 bases each). Germline-derived CDR1 and CDR2 are NNHNN and SYGAGS (reference sequence). The CDR3 runs 13 residues. Trimming stripped 0 bases from V and 5 bases from J, with 7 bases between. CDR3 DNA, as far as it was read: TGTGCCAGCGGTGATGCCGGGACAGACACCCAGTAC. Its protein is CASGDAGTDTQY. The entire CDR3 is CASGDAGTDTQYF.

For this clone: Gene names denote mouse genes. From the germline J gene comes the end of the CDR3, since the read stops 1 residue before it. The V and J genes are TRBV3 and TRBJ2-5; 9 bases are a match to TRBD2. The germline gives CDR1 SNHLY, CDR2 FYNGKV (reference sequence). Trimming took 2 bases from V and 1 from J; bases not matched to a gene: 4. The CDR3 sequence is 16 residues long. CDR3 DNA, as far as it was read: TGTGCCAGCAGCTTAAATACTGGGGGGCACCAAGACACCCAGTAC. It is translated as CASSLNTGGHQDTQY. The CDR3 in its entirety is CASSLNTGGHQDTQYF. The variable domain in full, with the rest retrieved from reference TRBV3 and TRBJ2-5, is GPKVLQIPSHQIIDMGQMVTLNCDPVSNHLYFYWYKQILGQQMEFLVNFYNGKVMEKSKLFKDQFSVERPDGSYFTLKIQPTALEDSAVYFCASSLNTGGHQDTQYFGPGTRLLVL.

A word on this clone: Germline and genes: mouse. The read halts 1 residue ahead of the CDR3 end, with the missing end drawn from the germline J gene. This chain links TRBV13-1 with TRBJ2-7, with D uncertain. The V end lost 6 bases, the J end lost 0 bases, and 4 bases lay between the germline ends. The germline CDR1 and CDR2 sequences are NSHNY and SYGAGN. The CDR3 covers 11 residues. The CDR3 sequence: CASTSSYEQYF. The CDR3 DNA, read in part, is TGTGCCAGCACCAGCTCCTATGAACAGTAC.

Details on this clone: Mouse gene names apply. The CDR3 end lies 1 residue beyond the end of the read and is filled in from the germline J gene. The chain is built from TRBV29 and TRBJ2-7, with 11 positions matching TRBD1. V shed 7 bases and J 4 bases; nucleotides not matched to a gene: 6. CDR1 MSHET and CDR2 SYDVDS come from the germline V gene. The CDR3 length is 14 residues. The CDR3 bases that were read are TGTGCTAGCACACCGGGACAGGGGGGTTATGAACAGTAC. Amino acid sequence: CASTPGQGGYEQY. From start to end, the CDR3 is CASTPGQGGYEQYF.

As for this clone: Gene and germline names: mouse. CDR3 residues: CASSPNTEVFF. CDR3 DNA, as far as it was read: TGTGCCAGCAGCCCCAACACAGAAGTCTTC. The rearrangement links TRBV14 to TRBJ1-1, with D unresolved. The CDR3 extends 1 residue past the end of the read, so its final part is completed from the germline J gene. The germline V gene encodes CDR1 SGHDT and CDR2 FRDEAV. The CDR3 extends over 11 amino acids. V gave up 5 bases and J gave up 2 bases, with 4 bases separating them.

Turning to this clone: Mouse gene names and germline throughout. The read stops 1 residue short of the end of the CDR3; the missing end is completed from the germline J gene. The chain couples TRBV5 to TRBJ1-3; D is perhaps TRBD1 (6 bases). CDR3 size: 15 residues. The V and J ends lost 3 bases and 2 bases respectively, with 11 bases between them. Germline V gene lookup returns CDR1 LGHNA and CDR2 YNLKQL (reference sequence). The CDR3 DNA, read in part, is TGTGCCAGCAGCCAGGAAGGGACAACTGGAAATACGCTCTAT. Its protein is CASSQEGTTGNTLY. The full CDR3 protein reads CASSQEGTTGNTLYF.

Comments on this clone: Germline and genes here are mouse. The read ends 1 residue before the CDR3 terminus; that terminus is restored from the germline J gene. V gene TRBV1 combines with J gene TRBJ1-1; D uncertain. Germline CDR1 is NSQYPW and CDR2 is LRSPGD (reference sequence). The CDR3 spans 13 residues. Between the trimmed V and J ends, which lost 1 base and 3 bases, there was a span of 6 bases. Here the CDR3 reads CTCSAGRDTEVFF. The DNA read from the CDR3 is TGCACCTGCAGTGCAGGGAGAGACACAGAAGTCTTC.

A word on this clone: Mouse names are used for the genes. Read coverage stops 1 residue before the CDR3 terminus; the germline J gene supplies the remainder. The J gene is TRBJ2-7, the V gene TRBV13-2; 8 bases match TRBD2. Trimming removed 0 bases from V and 7 bases from J; junction bases left unmatched: 9. The germline V gene encodes CDR1 NNHNN and CDR2 SYGAGS (reference sequence). The CDR3 is 15 residues long. The covered CDR3 bases are TGTGCCAGCGGTGATGCACGGGGGGGCGGGTTGGAACAGTAC. Translated: CASGDARGGGLEQY. The whole CDR3 is CASGDARGGGLEQYF.

Regarding this clone: Mouse names are used for the genes. The CDR3 end lies 1 residue beyond the end of the read and is filled in from the germline J gene. The chain couples TRBV13-1 to TRBJ1-1, with D possibly TRBD1 on 5 matching bases. The CDR3 extends over 13 amino acids. V was pared by 1 base and J by 4 bases, with 8 bases between. Germline CDR1 NSHNY, CDR2 SYGAGN. CDR3 protein: CASSDSGGTEVFF. CDR3 DNA (partial): TGTGCCAGCAGTGATTCCGGGGGCACAGAAGTCTTC.

On this clone: Genes and germline come from the mouse. The missing CDR3 end, 1 residue past where the read stops, is filled in from the germline J gene. The gene calls are TRBV13-3 and TRBJ2-5, with 8 bases matching TRBD1. The junction had 2 bases not matched to a gene; V was cut back by 5 bases and J by 3 bases. The CDR3 is 13 amino acids. Germline CDR1 is NNHDY and CDR2 is SYVADS. The part of the CDR3 DNA that was read is TGTGCCAGCAGCAGGACAGGGCAAGACACCCAGTAC. Translating it yields CASSRTGQDTQY. The CDR3 reads in full as CASSRTGQDTQYF.

A word on this clone: Mouse germline and gene names are used. The CDR3 sequence: CASGDGLNTGQLYF. CDR3 DNA (partial): TGTGCCAGCGGTGATGGGTTAAACACCGGGCAGCTCTAC. The chain combines TRBV13-2 with TRBJ2-2; D is undetermined. With the read ending 1 residue before the CDR3 end, the germline J gene is used to fill in that end. CDR1 is NNHNN, CDR2 SYGAGS, per germline (reference sequence). The CDR3 runs to 14 residues. The V and J ends lost 0 bases and 1 base respectively, with 4 bases between them.

Worth noting for this clone: Gene names are mouse gene names. Read data end 1 residue before the CDR3 end; the end is taken from the germline J gene. The chain uses TRBV13-2 and TRBJ1-4, with unresolved D. Germline CDR1 is NNHNN and CDR2 is SYGAGS (reference sequence). V was pared by 5 bases and J by 4 bases, with 6 bases between. The CDR3 consists of 12 residues. The sequenced part of the CDR3 DNA is TGTGCCAGCGGGCGGAACAACGAAAGATTATTT. Protein sequence: CASGRNNERLF. The complete CDR3 sequence is CASGRNNERLFF.

This clone was detected only a few times. Any gene name here is a mouse gene name. Read data end 1 residue before the CDR3 end; the end is taken from the germline J gene. The rearrangement joins TRBV4 to TRBJ2-7; 10 bases fit TRBD2. The trim removed 6 bases at V and 5 bases at J, leaving 4 bases unmatched. This CDR3 is 13 amino acids long. Germline lookup yields CDR1 LGHDT and CDR2 YNNKQL (reference sequence). The sequenced part of the CDR3 DNA is TGTGCCAGCAGTCTCGACTGGGGGGATGAACAGTAC. Translation gives CASSLDWGDEQY. The whole CDR3 is CASSLDWGDEQYF.

To note about this clone: Gene and germline names: mouse. The DNA ends 1 residue before the CDR3 does, and the rest of the CDR3 is filled in from the germline J gene. The chain is built from TRBV19 and TRBJ2-2; 7 nucleotides line up with TRBD1. Germline V gene data show CDR1 as FNHDT and CDR2 as SITEND (reference sequence). J gave up 0 bases and V 5 bases, and 7 bases lay outside the gene matches. This CDR3 is 16 amino acids long. Incomplete CDR3 DNA: TGTGCCAGCAGGATCCTTGGGACAGCAAACACCGGGCAGCTCTAC. It specifies CASRILGTANTGQLY. The complete CDR3 protein is CASRILGTANTGQLYF. Using reference TRBV19 and TRBJ2-2 for the parts outside the CDR3, the full variable domain is GGIITQTPKFLIGQEGQKLTLKCQQNFNHDTMYWYRQDSGKGLRLIYYSITENDLQKGDLSEGYDASREKKSSFSLTVTSAQKNEMAVFLCASRILGTANTGQLYFGEGSKLTVL.

About this clone itself: The gene symbols are mouse symbols. The read finishes 1 residue shy of the CDR3 end, and the germline J gene is used to complete it. The chain links TRBV1 to TRBJ1-1; 7 bases line up with TRBD1. Germline V lookup: CDR1 NSQYPW, CDR2 LRSPGD (reference sequence). There are 13 residues in the CDR3. V shed 3 bases and J 4 bases; nucleotides not matched to a gene: 2. The chain's CDR3 is CTCSATGVTEVFF. CDR3 bases read: TGCACCTGCAGTGCCACAGGGGTCACAGAAGTCTTC. The full variable domain, with the rest looked up from reference TRBV1 and TRBJ1-1, is VTLLEQNPRWRLVPRGQAVNLRCILKNSQYPWMSWYQQDLQKQLQWLFTLRSPGDKEVKSLPGADYLATRVTDTELRLQVANMSQGRTLYCTCSATGVTEVFFGKGTRLTVV.

Turning to this clone: Genes here carry mouse names. The read ends 1 residue early relative to the CDR3; the germline J gene fills the gap. The V and J genes are TRBV5 and TRBJ2-4; 9 positions match TRBD2. Trimming cost V 0 bases and J 1 base; bases outside gene matches: 5. Germline CDR1 LGHNA, CDR2 YNLKQL (reference sequence). The CDR3 runs to 17 residues. The CDR3 here is CASSQEGLGGGQNTLYF. The part of the CDR3 DNA that was read is TGTGCCAGCAGCCAAGAGGGACTGGGCGGTGGTCAAAACACCTTGTAC.